This TCR beta chain was recovered during a study of cytomegalovirus exposure and HLA in healthy donors. The PCR had 60 Vbeta and 13 Jbeta primers. Profiling relied on immunoSEQ multiplex PCR, and the TCRdb table lists in-frame clones only, not all of them. The repertoire holds approximately 73,000 clones, with roughly 79% as singletons. Germline lookup yields CDR1 SEHNR and CDR2 FQNEAQ (reference sequence). J gave up 2 bases and V 1 base, and 5 bases lay outside the gene matches. The CDR3 extends over 16 amino acids. The sequence was obtained from a woman in her forties in good health and CMV-seropositive. J is TRBJ2-3 and V is TRBV7-9; 8 nucleotides align to TRBD2. Sequencing used PBMCs. CDR3 protein: CASSLGAGGFTDTQYF. The CDR3 coding sequence is TGTGCCAGCAGCTTAGGGGCGGGGGGATTCACAGATACGCAGTATTTT.